This T cell receptor (beta chain) emerged from a study of T cell responses to AZD1222 COVID-19 vaccine. Across the study: Pooling was applied to second doses at about 4 or about 12 weeks. Study-wide points: Two AZD1222 doses significantly raised spike-specific TCR breadth and depth over controls. No repertoire was sampled before or during the peak T cell response, only after it.

Here immunoSEQ multiplex PCR was the method, and the copy in TCRdb shows in-frame clones only, minus some. Of some 150,000 clones in the sample, 88% were seen once. CDR3 length: 17 amino acids. With respect to this clone: Its antigen is undetermined.

The sequenced sample was peripheral blood, obtained on day 0 of AZD1222 vaccination. The receptor comes from an adult in good health. The rearrangement uses TRBV21-1 and TRBJ2-3; the D segment call TRBD2 is taken from the table without a DNA check. TRBV21-1 corresponds to a pseudogene. The CDR3 region has the DNA TGTGCCAGCAGCAATTGCGGCGGGGGTTTGCAGACAGATACGCAGTATTTT. Translating it yields CASSNCGGGLQTDTQYF.